The entry that follows covers one T cell receptor (beta chain) sequence. Antigen: not known. Vbeta (60) and Jbeta (13) primers were used in the PCR. Only in-frame clones appear in the TCRdb table, and some are missing; sequencing was by immunoSEQ multiplex PCR. The sample has 100,000 to 120,000 clones; about 69% are singletons. Each donor was nominally healthy when sampled (though unrecorded immune exposures were likely). The length of the CDR3 is 13 residues. V lost 7 bases to trimming and J lost 4 bases, with 13 bases between them. Germline CDR1 LNHDA, CDR2 SQIVND (reference sequence). This specimen belongs to a study of cytomegalovirus exposure and HLA in healthy donors. As for the study in general: Early released data had about 80 million unique TCRs, all coming from HLA-typed donors. Study results and caveats: Donors belonging to an Asian-associated ancestry cluster reportedly showed fewer N-insertions in productive TCRs than the approximately 680-donor mean, according to what a later analysis found. According to an earlier analysis, most TCR beta V segments yielded productive rearrangements about 90% or about 30% of the time.

V gene TRBV19 combines with J gene TRBJ1-2; D may be TRBD1 (5 bases). Sequencing input: PBMCs. This clonotype was sampled from a man in his forties in good health and CMV-seronegative. The CDR3 protein is CASKPRAGYGYTF. For the CDR3, the DNA is TGTGCCAGTAAGCCCAGGGCTGGCTATGGCTACACCTTC.